These 10 T cell receptor beta chains were sequenced from one sample in a study of radiotherapy plus CTLA-4 blockade in lung cancer. TCRdb's table, derived via immunoSEQ multiplex PCR, lists solely in-frame clones and lacks some. The sample includes about 120,000 clones, about 87% of them seen just once. The specimen was peripheral blood, collected from a patient treated with radiotherapy plus ipilimumab. These receptor sequences come from a human donor with non-small cell lung cancer that progressed on radiotherapy plus ipilimumab.

The V and J genes are TRBV5-1 and TRBJ2-5, with 7 nucleotides matching TRBD2. The DNA end is more similar to TRBJ2-7, so the J call may be wrong. This CDR3 comprises 15 residues. Germline CDR1 and CDR2: SGHRS and YFSETQ. The CDR3 coding sequence is TGCGCCAGCCGGATGGGCGGGAGTGGTACCTACGAGCAGTACTTC. Translating gives CASRMGGSGTYEQYF.

The CDR3 here is CASSGQANYGYTF. The CDR3 region has the DNA TGTGCCAGCAGTGGACAGGCTAACTATGGCTACACCTTC. The rearrangement joins TRBV2 to TRBJ1-2; a weak D match, TRBD1 (6 bases). Germline-derived CDR1 and CDR2 are SNHLY and FYNNEI. V gave up 4 bases and J gave up 0 bases, with 6 bases separating them. This CDR3 contains 13 residues.

The chain is built from TRBV11-3 and TRBJ2-2, with a weak D call TRBD2 (6 bases). The CDR3 covers 14 residues. Germline assignment: CDR1 SGHNT and CDR2 YENEEA. The ends were cut back, 6 bases at V and 3 bases at J, with 11 bases in the middle. DNA of the CDR3: TGTGCCAGCAGGATTTCTAGCGACACCGGGGAGCTGTTTTTT. Protein: CASRISSDTGELFF.

This rearrangement joins TRBV5-6 to TRBJ2-7, with 14 bases matching TRBD2. Trimming at V came to 4 bases and at J to 9 bases, leaving 12 bases not matched to a gene. The CDR3 extends over 16 amino acids. The germline V gene has CDR1 SGHDT and CDR2 YYEEEE. The CDR3 is CASSQNPGLAGAVQYF. The DNA of the CDR3 is TGTGCCAGCAGCCAAAATCCGGGACTAGCGGGAGCAGTGCAGTACTTC.

The chain links TRBV7-6 to TRBJ2-2; the match to TRBD2 covers 14 bases. Germline assignment: CDR1 SGHVS and CDR2 FNYEAQ. This CDR3 spans 16 amino acids. Trimming at V came to 5 bases and at J to 7 bases, leaving 6 bases not matched to a gene. CDR3 residues: CASSPGLAGVVGELFF. The DNA of the CDR3 is TGTGCCAGCAGCCCGGGACTAGCGGGAGTAGTCGGGGAGCTGTTTTTT.

The rearrangement uses TRBV2 and TRBJ2-7; 9 nucleotides match TRBD2. This CDR3 region has 17 residues. The trim removed 7 bases at V and 3 bases at J, leaving 16 bases unmatched. Germline V gene data show CDR1 as SNHLY and CDR2 as FYNNEI. The CDR3 DNA sequence: TGTGCCAGCACCGAAAGGGCTAGCGGGATACCCCTCTACGAGCAGTACTTC. This codes for CASTERASGIPLYEQYF.

The rearrangement uses TRBV5-1 and TRBJ1-5, with D uncertain. Germline values: CDR1 SGHRS, CDR2 YFSETQ. CDR3 size: 14 residues. Deletions cut 0 bases from V and 9 bases from J, with 13 bases between. The DNA for the CDR3 is TGCGCCAGCAGCTTGGATTCCGTTTCAGGGCCCCAGCATTTT. This gives the protein CASSLDSVSGPQHF.

The V gene is TRBV9, the J gene TRBJ2-7; D gene uncertain. The V gene's germline CDR1 is SGDLS and CDR2 YYNGEE. The CDR3 runs to 11 residues. The V end was cut by 2 bases, the J end by 6 bases, with 6 bases between. CDR3 sequence: CASSVPGEQYF. CDR3 nucleotide sequence: TGTGCCAGCAGCGTCCCCGGCGAGCAGTACTTC.

V gene TRBV5-1 combines with J gene TRBJ2-1; 13 positions agree with TRBD2. Germline V gene sequence: CDR1 SGHRS, CDR2 YFSETQ. With V trimmed by 4 bases and J by 9 bases, 7 bases remained unmatched. The CDR3 extends over 15 amino acids. In nucleotides, the CDR3 is TGCGCCAGCAGCCCGGGACTAGCGGGGCTTGGTGAGCAGTTCTTC. It translates to CASSPGLAGLGEQFF.

The V and J genes are TRBV14 and TRBJ2-1; either TRBD1 or TRBD2 may fit D (5 bases each). V gave up 0 bases and J gave up 9 bases, with 15 bases separating them. CDR1 is SGHDN and CDR2 is FVKESK in the germline V gene. CDR3 length equals 15 residues. CDR3 amino acids: CASSQDSRWGTEQFF. CDR3 coding DNA: TGTGCCAGCAGCCAAGATAGCAGATGGGGGACTGAGCAGTTCTTC.